This T cell receptor (beta chain) emerged from a study of CD8 T cells in ankylosing spondylitis. One entry per CDR3 protein, called by TCRdb with MiXCR from the 5' RACE reads. This table holds 45,000 to 65,000 distinct CDR3 sequences, 6% to 7.5% found once. This clonotype was recorded at least ten times. Trimming shortened V by 4 bases and J by 0 bases, and 6 bases separated the two germline ends. The germline CDR1 and CDR2 sequences are WNHNN and SYGVQD (reference sequence). The CDR3 runs to 13 residues. Sequencing input: blood, either unsorted or a sorted T cell fraction (not recorded which). This TCR was recovered from a female donor with ankylosing spondylitis or in good health (not recorded which). The V and J genes are TRBV10-1 and TRBJ1-2; no clear D gene. CDR3 sequence (DNA): TGCGCCAGCAGTGCTGGGACTAACTATGGCTACACCTTC. Residues: CASSAGTNYGYTF.